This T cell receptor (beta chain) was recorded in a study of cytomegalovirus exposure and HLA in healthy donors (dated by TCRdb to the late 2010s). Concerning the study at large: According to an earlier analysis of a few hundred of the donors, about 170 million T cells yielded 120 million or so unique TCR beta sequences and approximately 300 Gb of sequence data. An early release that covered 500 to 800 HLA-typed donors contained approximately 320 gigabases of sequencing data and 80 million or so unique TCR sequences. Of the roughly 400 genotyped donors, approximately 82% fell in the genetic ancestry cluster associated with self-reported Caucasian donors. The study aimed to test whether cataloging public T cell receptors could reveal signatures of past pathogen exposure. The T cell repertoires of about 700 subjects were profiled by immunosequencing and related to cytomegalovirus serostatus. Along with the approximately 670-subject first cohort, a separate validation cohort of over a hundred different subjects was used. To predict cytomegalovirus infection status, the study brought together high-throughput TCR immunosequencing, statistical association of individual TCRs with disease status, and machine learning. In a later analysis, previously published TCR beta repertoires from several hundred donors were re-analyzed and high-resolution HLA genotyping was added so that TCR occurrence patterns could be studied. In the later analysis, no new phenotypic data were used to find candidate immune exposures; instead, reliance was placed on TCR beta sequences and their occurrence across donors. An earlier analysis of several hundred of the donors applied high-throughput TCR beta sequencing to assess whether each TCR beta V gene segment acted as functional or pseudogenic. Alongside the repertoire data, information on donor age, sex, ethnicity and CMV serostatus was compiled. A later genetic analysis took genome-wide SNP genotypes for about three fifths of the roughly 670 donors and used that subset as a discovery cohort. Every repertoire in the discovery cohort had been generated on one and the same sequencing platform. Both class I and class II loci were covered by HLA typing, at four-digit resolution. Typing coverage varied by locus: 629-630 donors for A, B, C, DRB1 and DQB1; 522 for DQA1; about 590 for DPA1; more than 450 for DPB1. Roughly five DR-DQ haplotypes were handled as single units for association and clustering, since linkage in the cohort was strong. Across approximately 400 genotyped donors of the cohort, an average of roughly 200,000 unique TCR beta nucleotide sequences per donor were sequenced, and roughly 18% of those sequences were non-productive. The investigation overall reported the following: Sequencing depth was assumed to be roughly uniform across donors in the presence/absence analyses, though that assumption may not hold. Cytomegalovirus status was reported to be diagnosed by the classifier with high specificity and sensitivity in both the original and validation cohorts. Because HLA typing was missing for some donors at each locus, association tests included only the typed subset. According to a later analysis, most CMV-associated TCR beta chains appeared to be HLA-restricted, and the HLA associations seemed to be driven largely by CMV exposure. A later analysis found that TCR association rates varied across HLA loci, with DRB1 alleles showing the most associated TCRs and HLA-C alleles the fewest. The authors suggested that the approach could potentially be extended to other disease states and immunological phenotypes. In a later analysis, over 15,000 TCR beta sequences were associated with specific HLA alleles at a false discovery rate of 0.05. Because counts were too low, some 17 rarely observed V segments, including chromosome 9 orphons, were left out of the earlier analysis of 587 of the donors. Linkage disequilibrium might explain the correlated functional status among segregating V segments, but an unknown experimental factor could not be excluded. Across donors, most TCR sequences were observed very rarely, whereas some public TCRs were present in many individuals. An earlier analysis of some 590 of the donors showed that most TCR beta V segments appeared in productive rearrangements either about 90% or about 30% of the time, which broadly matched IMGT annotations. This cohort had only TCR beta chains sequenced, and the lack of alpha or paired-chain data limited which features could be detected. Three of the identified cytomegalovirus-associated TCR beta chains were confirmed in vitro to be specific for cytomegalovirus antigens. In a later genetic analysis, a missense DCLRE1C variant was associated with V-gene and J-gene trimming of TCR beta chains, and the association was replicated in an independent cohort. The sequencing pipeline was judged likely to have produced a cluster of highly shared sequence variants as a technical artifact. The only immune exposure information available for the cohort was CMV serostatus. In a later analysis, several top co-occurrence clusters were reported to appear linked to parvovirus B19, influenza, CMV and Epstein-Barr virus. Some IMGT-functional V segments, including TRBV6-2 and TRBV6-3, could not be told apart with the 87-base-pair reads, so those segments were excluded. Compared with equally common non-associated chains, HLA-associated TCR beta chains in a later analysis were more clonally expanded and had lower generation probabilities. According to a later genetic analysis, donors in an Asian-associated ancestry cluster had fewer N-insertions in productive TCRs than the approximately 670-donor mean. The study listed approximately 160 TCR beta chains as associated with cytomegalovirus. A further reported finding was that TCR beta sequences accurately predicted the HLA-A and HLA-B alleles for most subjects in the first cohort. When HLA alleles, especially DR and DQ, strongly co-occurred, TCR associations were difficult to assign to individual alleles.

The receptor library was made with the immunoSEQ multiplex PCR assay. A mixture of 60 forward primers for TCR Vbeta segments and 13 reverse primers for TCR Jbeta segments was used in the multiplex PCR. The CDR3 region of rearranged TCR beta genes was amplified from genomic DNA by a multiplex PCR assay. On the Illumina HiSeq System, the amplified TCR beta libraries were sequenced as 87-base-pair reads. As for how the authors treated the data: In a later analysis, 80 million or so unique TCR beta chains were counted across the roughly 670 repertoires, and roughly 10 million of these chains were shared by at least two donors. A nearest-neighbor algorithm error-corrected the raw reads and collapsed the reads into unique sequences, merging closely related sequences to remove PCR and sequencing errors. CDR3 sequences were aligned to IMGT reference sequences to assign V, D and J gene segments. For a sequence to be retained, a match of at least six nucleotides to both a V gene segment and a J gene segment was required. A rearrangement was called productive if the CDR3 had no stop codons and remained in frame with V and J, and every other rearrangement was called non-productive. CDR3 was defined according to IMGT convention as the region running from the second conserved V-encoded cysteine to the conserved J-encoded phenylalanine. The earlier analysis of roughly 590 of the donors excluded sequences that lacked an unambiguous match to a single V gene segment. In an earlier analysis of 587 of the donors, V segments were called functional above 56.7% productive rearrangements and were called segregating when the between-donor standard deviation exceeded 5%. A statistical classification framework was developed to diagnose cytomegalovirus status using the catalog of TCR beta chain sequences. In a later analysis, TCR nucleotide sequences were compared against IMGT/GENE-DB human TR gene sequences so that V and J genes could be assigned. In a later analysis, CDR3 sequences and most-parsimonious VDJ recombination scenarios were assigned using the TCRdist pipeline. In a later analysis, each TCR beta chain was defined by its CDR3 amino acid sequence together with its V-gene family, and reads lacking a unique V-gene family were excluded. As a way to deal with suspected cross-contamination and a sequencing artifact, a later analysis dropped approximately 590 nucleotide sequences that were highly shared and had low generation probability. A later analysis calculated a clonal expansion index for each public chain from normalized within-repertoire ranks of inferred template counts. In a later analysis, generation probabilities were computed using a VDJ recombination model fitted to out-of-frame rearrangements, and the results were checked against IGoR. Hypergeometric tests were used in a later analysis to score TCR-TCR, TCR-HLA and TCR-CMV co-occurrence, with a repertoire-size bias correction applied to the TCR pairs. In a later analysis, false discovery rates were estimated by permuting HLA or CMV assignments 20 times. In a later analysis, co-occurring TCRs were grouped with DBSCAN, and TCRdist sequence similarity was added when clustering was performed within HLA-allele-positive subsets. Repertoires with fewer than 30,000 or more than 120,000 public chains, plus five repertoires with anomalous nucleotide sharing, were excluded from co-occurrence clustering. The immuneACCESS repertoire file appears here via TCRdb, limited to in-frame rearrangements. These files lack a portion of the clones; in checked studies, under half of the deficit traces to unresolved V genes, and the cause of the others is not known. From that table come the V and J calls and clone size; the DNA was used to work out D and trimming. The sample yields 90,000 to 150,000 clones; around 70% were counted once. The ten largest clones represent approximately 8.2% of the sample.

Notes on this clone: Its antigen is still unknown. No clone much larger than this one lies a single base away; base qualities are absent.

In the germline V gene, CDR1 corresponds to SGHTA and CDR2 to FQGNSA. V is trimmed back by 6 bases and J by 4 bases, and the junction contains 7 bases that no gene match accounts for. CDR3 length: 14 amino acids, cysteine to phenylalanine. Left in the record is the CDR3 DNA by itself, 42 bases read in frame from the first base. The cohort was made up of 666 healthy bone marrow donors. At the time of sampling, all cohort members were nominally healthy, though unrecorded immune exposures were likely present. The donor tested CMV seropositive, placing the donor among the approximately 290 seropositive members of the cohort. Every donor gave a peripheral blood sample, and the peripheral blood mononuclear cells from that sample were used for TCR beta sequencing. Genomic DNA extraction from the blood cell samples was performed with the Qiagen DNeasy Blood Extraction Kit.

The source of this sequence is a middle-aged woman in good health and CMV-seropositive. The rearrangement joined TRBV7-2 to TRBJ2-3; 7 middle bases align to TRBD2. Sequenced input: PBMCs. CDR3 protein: CASRPRGSPDTQYF. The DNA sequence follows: TGTGCCAGCAGACCTCGCGGGAGCCCAGATACGCAGTATTTT.